This T cell receptor (beta chain) was profiled in a study of blood T cell repertoires in COVID-19. Authors' data handling: Amplification with reference gene primers provided the estimates of nucleated cell counts. Profiling relied on immunoSEQ multiplex PCR, and the TCRdb table lists in-frame clones only, not all of them. V and J calls and clone size are given by that table; D and trimming were obtained from the DNA. The sample holds just over 20,000 clones, around 84% seen once. CDR3 length: 14 residues. V lost 4 bases and J 2 bases, leaving 9 bases between the germline ends. Germline assignment: CDR1 KGHSH and CDR2 LQKENI.

This sequence originates from a man aged 45-60 years with active COVID-19. This chain links TRBV18 with TRBJ1-3; D is unresolved. Source material: peripheral blood. The CDR3 reads CASSLQWAGNTIYF. The DNA for the CDR3 is TGTGCCAGCTCACTACAGTGGGCTGGAAACACCATATATTTT.